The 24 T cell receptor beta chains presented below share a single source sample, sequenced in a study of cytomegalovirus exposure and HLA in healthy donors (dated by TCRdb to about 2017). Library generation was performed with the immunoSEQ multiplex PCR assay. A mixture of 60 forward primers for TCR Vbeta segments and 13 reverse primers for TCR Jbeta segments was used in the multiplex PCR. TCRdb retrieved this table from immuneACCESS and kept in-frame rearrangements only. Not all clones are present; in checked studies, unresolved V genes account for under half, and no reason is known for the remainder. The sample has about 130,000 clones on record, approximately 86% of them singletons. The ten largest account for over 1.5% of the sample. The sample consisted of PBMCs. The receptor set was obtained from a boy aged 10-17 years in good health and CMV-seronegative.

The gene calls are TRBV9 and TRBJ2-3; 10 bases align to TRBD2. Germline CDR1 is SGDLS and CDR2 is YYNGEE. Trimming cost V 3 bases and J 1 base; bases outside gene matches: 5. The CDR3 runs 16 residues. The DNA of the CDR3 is TGTGCCAGCAGCGCTAGCGGGAGTCAGCGCACAGATACGCAGTATTTT. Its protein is CASSASGSQRTDTQYF.

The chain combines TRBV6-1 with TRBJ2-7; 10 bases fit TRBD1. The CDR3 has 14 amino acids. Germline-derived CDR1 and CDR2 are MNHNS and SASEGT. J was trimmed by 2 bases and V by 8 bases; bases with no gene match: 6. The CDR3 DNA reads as TGTGCCAGCCTGGTAGGACAGGGGGCCTACGAGCAGTACTTC. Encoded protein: CASLVGQGAYEQYF.

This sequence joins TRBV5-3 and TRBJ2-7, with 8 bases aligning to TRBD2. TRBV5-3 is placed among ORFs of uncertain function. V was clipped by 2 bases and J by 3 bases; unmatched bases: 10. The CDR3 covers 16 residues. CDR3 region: CARSLLPAGGFYEQYF. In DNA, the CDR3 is TGTGCCAGAAGCTTACTCCCGGCGGGGGGTTTCTACGAGCAGTACTTC.

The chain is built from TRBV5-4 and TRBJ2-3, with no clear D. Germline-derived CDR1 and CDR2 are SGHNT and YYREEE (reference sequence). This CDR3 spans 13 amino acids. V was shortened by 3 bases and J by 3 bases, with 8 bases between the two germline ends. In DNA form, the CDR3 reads TGTGCCAGCAGCTATTCTAGGACAGATACGCAGTATTTT. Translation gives CASSYSRTDTQYF.

The CDR3 is CASSGRGGLSDTQYF. The CDR3 nucleotides are TGCGCCAGCAGCGGGCGGGGGGGGCTGTCAGATACGCAGTATTTT. The V call is TRBV5-1, the J call TRBJ2-3, with 9 nucleotides matching TRBD2. After removal of 4 bases from V and 4 bases from J, the junction contained 7 bases not matched to a gene. The germline gives CDR1 SGHRS, CDR2 YFSETQ. The CDR3 is 15 residues long. Using reference TRBV5-1 and TRBJ2-3 for the parts outside the CDR3, the full variable domain is KAGVTQTPRYLIKTRGQQVTLSCSPISGHRSVSWYQQTPGQGLQFLFEYFSETQRNKGNFPGRFSGRQFSNSRSEMNVSTLELGDSALYLCASSGRGGLSDTQYFGPGTRLTVL.

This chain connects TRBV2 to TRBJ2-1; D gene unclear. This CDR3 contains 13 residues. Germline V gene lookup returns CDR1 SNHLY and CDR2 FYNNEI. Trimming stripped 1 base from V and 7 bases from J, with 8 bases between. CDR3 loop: CASSEDNNNEQFF. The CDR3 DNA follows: TGTGCCAGCAGTGAAGACAACAATAATGAGCAGTTCTTC.

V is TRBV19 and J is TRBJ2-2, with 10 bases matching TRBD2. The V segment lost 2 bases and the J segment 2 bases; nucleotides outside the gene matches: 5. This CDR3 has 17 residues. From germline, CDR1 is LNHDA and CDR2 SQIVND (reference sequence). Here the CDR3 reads CASSITSGKINTGELFF. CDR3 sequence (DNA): TGTGCCAGTAGTATAACTAGCGGGAAAATTAACACCGGGGAGCTGTTTTTT.

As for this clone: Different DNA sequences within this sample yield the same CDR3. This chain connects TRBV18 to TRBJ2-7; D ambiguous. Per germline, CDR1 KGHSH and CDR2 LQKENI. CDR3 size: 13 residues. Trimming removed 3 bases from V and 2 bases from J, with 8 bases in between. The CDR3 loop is CASSPGRTYEQYF. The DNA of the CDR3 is TGTGCCAGCTCACCGGGCAGGACCTACGAGCAGTACTTC.

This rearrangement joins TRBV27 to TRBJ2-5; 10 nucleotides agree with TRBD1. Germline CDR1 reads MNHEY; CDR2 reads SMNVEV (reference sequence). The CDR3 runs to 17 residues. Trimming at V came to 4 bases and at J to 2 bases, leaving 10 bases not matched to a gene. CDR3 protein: CASSYSTGQGVQETQYF. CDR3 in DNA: TGTGCCAGCAGTTATTCCACCGGACAGGGGGTACAAGAGACCCAGTACTTC.

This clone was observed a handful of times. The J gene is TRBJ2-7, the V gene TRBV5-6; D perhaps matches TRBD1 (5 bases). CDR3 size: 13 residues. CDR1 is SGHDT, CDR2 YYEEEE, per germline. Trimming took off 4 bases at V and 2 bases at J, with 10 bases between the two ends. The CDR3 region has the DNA TGTGCCAGCAGCCGCGGACAACCCTACGAGCAGTACTTC. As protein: CASSRGQPYEQYF.

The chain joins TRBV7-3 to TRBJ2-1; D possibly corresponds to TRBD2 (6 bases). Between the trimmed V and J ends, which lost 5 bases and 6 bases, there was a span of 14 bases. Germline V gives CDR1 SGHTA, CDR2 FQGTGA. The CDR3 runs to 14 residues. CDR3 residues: CASSTTSIPNEQFF. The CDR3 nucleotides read TGTGCCAGCAGCACGACTAGTATCCCCAATGAGCAGTTCTTC.

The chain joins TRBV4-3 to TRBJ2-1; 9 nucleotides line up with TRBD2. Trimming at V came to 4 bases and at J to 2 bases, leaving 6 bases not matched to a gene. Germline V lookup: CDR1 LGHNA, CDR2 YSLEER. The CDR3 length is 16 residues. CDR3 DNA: TGCGCCAGCAGCCGAGATCCTAGCGGGGCCTACAATGAGCAGTTCTTC. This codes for CASSRDPSGAYNEQFF.

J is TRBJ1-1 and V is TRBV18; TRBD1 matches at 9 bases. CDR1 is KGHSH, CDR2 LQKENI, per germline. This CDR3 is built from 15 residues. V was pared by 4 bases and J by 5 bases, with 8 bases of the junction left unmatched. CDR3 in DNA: TGTGCCAGCTCACTCATTCCCGACAGGGGGACTGAAGCTTTCTTT. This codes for CASSLIPDRGTEAFF.

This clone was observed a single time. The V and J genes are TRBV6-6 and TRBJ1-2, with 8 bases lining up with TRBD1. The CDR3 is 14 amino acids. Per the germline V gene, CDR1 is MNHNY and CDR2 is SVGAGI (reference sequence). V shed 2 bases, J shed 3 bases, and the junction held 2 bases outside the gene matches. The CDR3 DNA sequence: TGTGCCAGCAGTTACGGGGGACAGGACTATGGCTACACCTTC. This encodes CASSYGGQDYGYTF.

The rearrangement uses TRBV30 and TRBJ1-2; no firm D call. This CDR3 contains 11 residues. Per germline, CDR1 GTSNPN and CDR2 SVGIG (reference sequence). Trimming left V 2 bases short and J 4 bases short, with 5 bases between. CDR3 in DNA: TGTGCCTGGAGTAACAGCTATGGCTACACCTTC. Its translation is CAWSNSYGYTF.

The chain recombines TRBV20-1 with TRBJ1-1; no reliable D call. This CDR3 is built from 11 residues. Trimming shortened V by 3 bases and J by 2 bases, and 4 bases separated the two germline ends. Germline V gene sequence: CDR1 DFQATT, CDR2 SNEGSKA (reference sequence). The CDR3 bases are TGCAGTGCTAGGGCAAACACTGAAGCTTTCTTT. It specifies CSARANTEAFF.

In nucleotides, the CDR3 is TGTGCCAGTAGTAATCGAGAGTTCTACAATGAGCAGTTCTTC. It codes for CASSNREFYNEQFF. The genes are TRBV19 and TRBJ2-1; no clear D gene. The CDR3 length is 14 residues. Germline CDR1 LNHDA, CDR2 SQIVND (reference sequence). V lost 4 bases and J lost 3, with 10 bases in between.

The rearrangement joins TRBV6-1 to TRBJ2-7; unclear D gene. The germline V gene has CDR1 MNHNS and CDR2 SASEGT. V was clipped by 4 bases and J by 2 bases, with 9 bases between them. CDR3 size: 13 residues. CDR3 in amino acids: CASSATPPYEQYF. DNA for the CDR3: TGTGCCAGCAGTGCTACCCCGCCCTACGAGCAGTACTTC.

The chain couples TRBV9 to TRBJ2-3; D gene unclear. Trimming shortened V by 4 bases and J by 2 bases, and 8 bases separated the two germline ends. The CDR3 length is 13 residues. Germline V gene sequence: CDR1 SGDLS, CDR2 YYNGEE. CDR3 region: CASSTLSTDTQYF. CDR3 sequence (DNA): TGTGCCAGCAGCACTCTTTCCACAGATACGCAGTATTTT.

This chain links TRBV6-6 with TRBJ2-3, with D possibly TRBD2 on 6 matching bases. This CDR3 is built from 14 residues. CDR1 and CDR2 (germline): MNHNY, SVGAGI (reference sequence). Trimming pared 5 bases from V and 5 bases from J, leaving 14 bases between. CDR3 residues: CASSPGLWEDTQYF. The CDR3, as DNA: TGTGCCAGCAGTCCCGGACTATGGGAAGATACGCAGTATTTT.

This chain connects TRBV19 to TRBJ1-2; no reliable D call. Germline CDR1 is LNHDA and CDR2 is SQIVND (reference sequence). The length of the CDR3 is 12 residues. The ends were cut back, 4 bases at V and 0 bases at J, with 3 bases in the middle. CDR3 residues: CASSTTNYGYTF. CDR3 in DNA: TGTGCCAGTAGTACCACTAACTATGGCTACACCTTC.

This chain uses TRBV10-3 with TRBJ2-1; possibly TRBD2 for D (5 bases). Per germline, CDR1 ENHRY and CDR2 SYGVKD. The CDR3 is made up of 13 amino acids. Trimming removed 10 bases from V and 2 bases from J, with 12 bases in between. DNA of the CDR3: TGTGCCACGGGGATCAACCCCTACAATGAGCAGTTCTTC. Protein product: CATGINPYNEQFF.

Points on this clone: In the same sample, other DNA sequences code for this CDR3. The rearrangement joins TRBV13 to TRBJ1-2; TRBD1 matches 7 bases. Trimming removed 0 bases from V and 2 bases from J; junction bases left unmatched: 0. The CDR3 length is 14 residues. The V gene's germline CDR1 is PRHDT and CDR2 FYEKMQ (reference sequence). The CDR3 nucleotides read TGTGCCAGCAGCTTAGGGACAGGGAACTATGGCTACACCTTC. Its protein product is CASSLGTGNYGYTF.

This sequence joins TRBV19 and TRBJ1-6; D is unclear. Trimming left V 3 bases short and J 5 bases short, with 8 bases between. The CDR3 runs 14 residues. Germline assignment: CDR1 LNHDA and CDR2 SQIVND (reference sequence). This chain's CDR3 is CASSMAGHNSPLHF. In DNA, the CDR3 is TGTGCCAGTAGTATGGCTGGCCATAATTCACCCCTCCACTTT.